What follows are 6 T cell receptor beta chains derived from one specimen sequenced in a study of CD8 T cells in Susac syndrome. RNA in amounts of 0.5 to 1 ug was reverse transcribed with random hexamers. Each CDR3 protein is one row after TCRdb ran MiXCR on the immunoSEQ multiplex PCR reads. The repertoire holds about 170,000 distinct CDR3 sequences, with approximately 93% as singletons. The source material was CD4+ T cells from PBMCs. The receptors were sampled from a human donor with multiple sclerosis.

The gene calls are TRBV5-6 and TRBJ2-2, with a weak D call TRBD2 (6 bases). Trimming removed 0 bases from V and 1 base from J, with 10 bases in between. Germline CDR1 reads SGHDT; CDR2 reads YYEEEE. This CDR3 comprises 16 residues. The CDR3 spells CASSLAREMNTGELFF. In nucleotides, the CDR3 is TGTGCCAGCAGCTTGGCCCGGGAGATGAACACCGGGGAGCTGTTTTTT.

The V call is TRBV12-3 or TRBV12-4, the J call TRBJ2-1; no clear D gene. This CDR3 has 15 residues. The V and J ends lost 6 bases and 0 bases respectively, with 12 bases between them. Here the CDR3 reads CASRKAPRSYNEQFF. In nucleotides, the CDR3 is TGTGCCAGCAGGAAAGCCCCTCGCTCCTACAATGAGCAGTTCTTC.

V and J are TRBV20-1 and TRBJ2-7; unclear D gene. Trimming pared 0 bases from V and 7 bases from J, leaving 16 bases between. The CDR3 length is 14 residues. The V gene's germline CDR1 is DFQATT and CDR2 SNEGSKA (reference sequence). The DNA for the CDR3 is TGCAGTGCTAGAGATGATGCGCTTATTGGGGAGCAGTACTTC. This gives the protein CSARDDALIGEQYF.

The V call is TRBV28, the J call TRBJ2-1, with TRBD1 identical over 9 bases. Trimming took 5 bases from V and 15 from J; bases not matched to a gene: 8. In germline, CDR1 is MDHEN, CDR2 SYDVKM. The CDR3 sequence is 12 residues long. The chain's CDR3 is CASSTNRGQWFF. The DNA for the CDR3 is TGTGCCAGCAGTACCAACAGGGGGCAGTGGTTCTTC.

The chain couples TRBV20-1 to TRBJ2-7; maybe TRBD1 (5 bases). Germline V gene data show CDR1 as DFQATT and CDR2 as SNEGSKA (reference sequence). The CDR3 runs 13 residues. The V and J ends lost 6 bases and 5 bases respectively, with 17 bases between them. This CDR3 is CSAPQGGTDEQYF. The CDR3 DNA sequence: TGCAGTGCGCCGCAGGGCGGTACGGACGAGCAGTACTTC.

CDR3: CASSLTPSSYEQYF. The CDR3 DNA is TGTGCCAGCAGCCTGACTCCGAGCTCCTACGAGCAGTACTTC. This sequence joins TRBV12-3 or TRBV12-4 and TRBJ2-7; D gene uncertain. V lost 6 bases, J lost 0 bases, and 12 bases lay in between. CDR3 size: 14 residues.